The 2 T cell receptor beta chains given below trace back to one sample, sequenced in a study of CD8 T cells in ankylosing spondylitis. Study observations and caveats: What seemed typical of ankylosing spondylitis blood was a TCR beta motif built from several highly homologous variants.

TCRdb processed the 5' RACE reads anew with MiXCR; each CDR3 protein has one entry. The profile shows about 440,000 distinct CDR3 sequences, 15% to 20% of them singletons. The antigens for these receptors are not known. The sequencing sample was made of blood, either unsorted or a sorted T cell fraction (not recorded which). The receptors here all came from a male donor with ankylosing spondylitis.

This sequence joins TRBV15 and TRBJ2-7; a weak D match, TRBD2 (5 bases). Germline V gives CDR1 LNHNV, CDR2 YYDKDF (reference sequence). The CDR3 extends over 18 amino acids. The ends were cut back, 1 base at V and 2 bases at J, with 21 bases in the middle. CDR3 sequence (DNA): TGTGCCACCAGCAGAGGAGCCGGGATAGGAACGGTACCCTACGAGCAGTACTTC. Amino acids: CATSRGAGIGTVPYEQYF. Using reference TRBV15 and TRBJ2-7 for the parts outside the CDR3, the full variable domain is DAMVIQNPRYQVTQFGKPVTLSCSQTLNHNVMYWYQQKSSQAPKLLFHYYDKDFNNEADTPDNFQSRRPNTSFCFLDIRSPGLGDTAMYLCATSRGAGIGTVPYEQYFGPGTRLTVT.

V and J are TRBV7-2 and TRBJ1-2, with D possibly TRBD1 on 6 matching bases. V lost 1 base and J lost 8, with 20 bases in between. The CDR3 spans 16 residues. Germline lookup yields CDR1 SGHTA and CDR2 FQGNSA. In nucleotides, the CDR3 is TGTGCCAGCAGCTTAGGCCCGGGGGCGAAACGACAGGGCTACACCTTC. Its protein is CASSLGPGAKRQGYTF. The variable domain in full, with the rest retrieved from reference TRBV7-2 and TRBJ1-2, is GAGVSQSPSNKVTEKGKDVELRCDPISGHTALYWYRQSLGQGLEFLIYFQGNSAPDKSGLPSDRFSAERTGGSVSTLTIQRTQQEDSAVYLCASSLGPGAKRQGYTFGSGTRLTVV.